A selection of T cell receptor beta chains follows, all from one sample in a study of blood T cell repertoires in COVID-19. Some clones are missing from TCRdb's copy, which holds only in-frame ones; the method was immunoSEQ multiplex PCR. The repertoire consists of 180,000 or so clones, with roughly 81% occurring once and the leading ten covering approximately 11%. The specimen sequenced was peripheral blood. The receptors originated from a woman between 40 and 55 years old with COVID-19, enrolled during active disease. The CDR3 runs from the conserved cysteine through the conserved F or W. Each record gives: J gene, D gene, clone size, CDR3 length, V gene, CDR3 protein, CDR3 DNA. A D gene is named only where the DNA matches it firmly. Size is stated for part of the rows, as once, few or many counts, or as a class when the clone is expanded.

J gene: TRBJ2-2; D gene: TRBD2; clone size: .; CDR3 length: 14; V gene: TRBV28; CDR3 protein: CASITSGYTGELFF; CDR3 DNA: TGTGCCAGCATAACTAGCGGATACACCGGGGAGCTGTTTTTT
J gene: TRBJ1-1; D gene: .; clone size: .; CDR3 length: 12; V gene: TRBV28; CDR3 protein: CASRTMNTEAFF; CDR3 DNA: TGTGCCAGCAGGACTATGAACACTGAAGCTTTCTTT
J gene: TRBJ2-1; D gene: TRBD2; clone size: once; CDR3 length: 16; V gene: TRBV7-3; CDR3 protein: CASSLTPGGGTNEQFF; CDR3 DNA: TGTGCCAGCAGCTTAACGCCGGGAGGGGGGACGAATGAGCAGTTCTTC
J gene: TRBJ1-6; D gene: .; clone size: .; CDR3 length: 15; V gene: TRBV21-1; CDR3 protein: CASTVTGTVGSPLHF; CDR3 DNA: TGTGCCAGCACCGTAACCGGGACAGTTGGTTCACCCCTCCACTTT
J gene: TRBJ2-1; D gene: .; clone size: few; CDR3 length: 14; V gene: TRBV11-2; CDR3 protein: CASTAYHQDNEQFF; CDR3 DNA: TGTGCCAGCACCGCTTACCACCAGGACAATGAGCAGTTCTTC
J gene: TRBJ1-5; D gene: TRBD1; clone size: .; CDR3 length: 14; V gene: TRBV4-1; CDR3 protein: CASSQGQFNQPQHF; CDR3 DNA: TGCGCCAGCAGCCAGGGACAGTTCAATCAGCCCCAGCATTTT
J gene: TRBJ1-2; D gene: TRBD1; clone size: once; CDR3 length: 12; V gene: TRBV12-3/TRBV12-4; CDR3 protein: CASRGQGGGYTF; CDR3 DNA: TGTGCCAGCAGGGGACAGGGAGGCGGCTACACCTTC
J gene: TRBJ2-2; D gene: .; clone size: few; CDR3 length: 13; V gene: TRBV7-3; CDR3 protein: CASSYWASGELFF; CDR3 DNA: TGTGCCAGCAGCTACTGGGCGAGCGGGGAGCTGTTTTTT
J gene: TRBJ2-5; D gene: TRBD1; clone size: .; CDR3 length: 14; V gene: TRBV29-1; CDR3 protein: CSVVGTGRRETQYF; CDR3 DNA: TGCAGCGTTGTGGGGACAGGGAGACGAGAGACCCAGTACTTC
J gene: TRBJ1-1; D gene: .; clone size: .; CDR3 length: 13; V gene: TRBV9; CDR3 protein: CASSAQMNTEAFF; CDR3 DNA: TGTGCCAGCAGCGCCCAAATGAACACTGAAGCTTTCTTT
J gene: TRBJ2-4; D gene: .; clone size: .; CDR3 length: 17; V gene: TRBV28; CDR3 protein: CASSLIGGRSLENIQYF; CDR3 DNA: TGTGCCAGCAGTTTAATAGGGGGAAGGAGTCTCGAAAACATTCAGTACTTC
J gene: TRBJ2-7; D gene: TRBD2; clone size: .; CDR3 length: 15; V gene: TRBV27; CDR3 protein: CASRDRTSGPYEQYF; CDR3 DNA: TGTGCCAGCAGGGACAGGACTAGCGGGCCCTACGAGCAGTACTTC
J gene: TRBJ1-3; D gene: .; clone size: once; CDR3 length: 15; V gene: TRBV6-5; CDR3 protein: CASRVDPYSGNTIYF; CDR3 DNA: TGTGCCAGCCGGGTAGACCCCTACTCTGGAAACACCATATATTTT
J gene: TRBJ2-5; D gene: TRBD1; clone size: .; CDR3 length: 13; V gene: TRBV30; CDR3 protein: CAWSVRGQETQYF; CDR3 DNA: TGTGCCTGGAGTGTCAGGGGGCAAGAGACCCAGTACTTC
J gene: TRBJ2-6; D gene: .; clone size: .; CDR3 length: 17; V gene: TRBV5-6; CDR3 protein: CASSLVVAGSGANVLTF; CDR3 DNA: TGTGCCAGCAGCTTGGTTGTGGCAGGCTCTGGGGCCAACGTCCTGACTTTC
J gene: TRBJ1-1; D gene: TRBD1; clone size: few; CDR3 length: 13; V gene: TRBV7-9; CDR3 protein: CASSPGTGIEAFF; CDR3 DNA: TGTGCCAGCAGCCCCGGGACAGGGATTGAAGCTTTCTTT
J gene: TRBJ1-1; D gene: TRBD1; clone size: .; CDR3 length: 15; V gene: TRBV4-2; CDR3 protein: CASSQETGTAPEAFF; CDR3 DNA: TGTGCCAGCAGCCAAGAAACAGGGACAGCGCCTGAAGCTTTCTTT
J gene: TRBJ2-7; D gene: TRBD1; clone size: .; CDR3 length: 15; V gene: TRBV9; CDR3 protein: CASSLGQGSTYEQYF; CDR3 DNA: TGTGCCAGCAGCCTTGGACAGGGGTCAACCTACGAGCAGTACTTC
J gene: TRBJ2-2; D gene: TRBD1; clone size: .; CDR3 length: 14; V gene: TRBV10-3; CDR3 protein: CAIMEGQGSGELFF; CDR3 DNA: TGTGCCATCATGGAAGGACAGGGAAGCGGGGAGCTGTTTTTT
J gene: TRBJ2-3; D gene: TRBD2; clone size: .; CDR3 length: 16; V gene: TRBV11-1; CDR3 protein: CASSLGLAGNTDTQYF; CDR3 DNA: TGTGCCAGCAGCTTAGGACTAGCGGGAAACACAGATACGCAGTATTTT
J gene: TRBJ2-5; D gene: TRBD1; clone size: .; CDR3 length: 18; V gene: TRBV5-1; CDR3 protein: CASSFNTGQGVSSETQYF; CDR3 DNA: TGCGCCAGCAGCTTTAATACTGGACAGGGGGTATCGAGTGAGACCCAGTACTTC
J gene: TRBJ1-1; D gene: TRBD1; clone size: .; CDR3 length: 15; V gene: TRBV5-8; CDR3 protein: CASSLRGGMNTEAFF; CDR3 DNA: TGTGCCAGCAGCTTGCGAGGGGGCATGAACACTGAAGCTTTCTTT
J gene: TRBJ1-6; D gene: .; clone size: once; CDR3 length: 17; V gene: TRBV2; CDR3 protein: CASGDTRVGSYNSPLHF; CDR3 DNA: TGTGCTTCCGGGGACACGAGGGTCGGCTCCTATAATTCACCCCTCCACTTT
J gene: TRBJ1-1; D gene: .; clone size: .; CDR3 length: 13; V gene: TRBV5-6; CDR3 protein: CASSLTWNTEAFF; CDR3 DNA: TGTGCCAGCAGCTTGACTTGGAACACTGAAGCTTTCTTT
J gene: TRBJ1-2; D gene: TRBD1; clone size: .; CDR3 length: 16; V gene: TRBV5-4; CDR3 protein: CASSLGSRGGTFRYTF; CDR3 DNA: TGTGCCAGCAGCTTGGGATCTCGAGGGGGCACCTTTCGTTACACCTTC
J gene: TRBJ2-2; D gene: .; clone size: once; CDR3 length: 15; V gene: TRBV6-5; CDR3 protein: CASSPLSGVTGELFF; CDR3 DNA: TGTGCCAGCAGTCCCCTCTCAGGGGTCACCGGGGAGCTGTTTTTT
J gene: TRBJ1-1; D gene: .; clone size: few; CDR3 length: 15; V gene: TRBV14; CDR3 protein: CASSQGLGLRTEAFF; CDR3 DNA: TGTGCCAGCAGCCAAGGGCTCGGCCTGAGGACTGAAGCTTTCTTT
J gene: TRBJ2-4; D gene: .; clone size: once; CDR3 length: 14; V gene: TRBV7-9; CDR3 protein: CASSLGQNKNIQYF; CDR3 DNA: TGTGCCAGCAGCTTAGGACAGAACAAAAACATTCAGTACTTC
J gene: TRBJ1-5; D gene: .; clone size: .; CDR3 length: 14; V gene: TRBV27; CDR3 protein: CASSAGSTPRPQHF; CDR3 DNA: TGTGCCAGCAGTGCCGGGTCCACCCCGCGGCCCCAGCATTTT
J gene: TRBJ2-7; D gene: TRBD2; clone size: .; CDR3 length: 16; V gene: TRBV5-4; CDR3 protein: CASSLDPRGVRYEQYF; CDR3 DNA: TGTGCCAGCAGCTTGGACCCGCGGGGGGTGAGATACGAGCAGTACTTC
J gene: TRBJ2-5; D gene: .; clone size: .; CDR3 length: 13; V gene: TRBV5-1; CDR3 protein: CASSLLVQETQYF; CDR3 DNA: TGCGCCAGCAGCTTGTTAGTTCAAGAGACCCAGTACTTC